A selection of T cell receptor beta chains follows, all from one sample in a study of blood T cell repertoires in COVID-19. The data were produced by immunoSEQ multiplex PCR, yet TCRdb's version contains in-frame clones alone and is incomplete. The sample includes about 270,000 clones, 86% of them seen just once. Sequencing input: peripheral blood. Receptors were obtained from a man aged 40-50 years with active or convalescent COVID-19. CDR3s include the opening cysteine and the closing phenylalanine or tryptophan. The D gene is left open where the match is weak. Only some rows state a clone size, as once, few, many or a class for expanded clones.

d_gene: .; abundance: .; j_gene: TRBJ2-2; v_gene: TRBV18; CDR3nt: TGTGCCAGCTCCCCGGAGGGCGCCGGGGAGCTGTTTTTT; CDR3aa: CASSPEGAGELFF
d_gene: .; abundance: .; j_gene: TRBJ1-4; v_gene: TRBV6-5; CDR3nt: TGTGCCAGCAGCCCCAGGGGTGAAAAACTGTTTTTT; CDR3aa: CASSPRGEKLFF
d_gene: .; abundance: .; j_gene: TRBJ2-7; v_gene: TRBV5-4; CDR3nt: TGTGCCAGCAGCTCACGACAGAGCCGCTTATACGAGCAGTACTTC; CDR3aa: CASSSRQSRLYEQYF
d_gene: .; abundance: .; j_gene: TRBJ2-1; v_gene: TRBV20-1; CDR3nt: TGCAGTGCTCTCGGGAATGAGCAGTTCTTC; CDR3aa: CSALGNEQFF
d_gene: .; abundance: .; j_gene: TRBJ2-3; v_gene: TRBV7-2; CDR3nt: TGTGCCAGCAGCTTAGGGGCTCCCCGAACAGATACGCAGTATTTT; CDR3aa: CASSLGAPRTDTQYF
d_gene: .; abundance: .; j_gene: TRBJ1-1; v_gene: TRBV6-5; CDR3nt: TGTGCCAGCAGACCGTCCCCTATGAACACTGAAGCTTTCTTT; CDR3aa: CASRPSPMNTEAFF
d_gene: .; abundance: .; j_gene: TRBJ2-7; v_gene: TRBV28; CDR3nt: TGTGCCACCCAAGTCAGCTCCTACGAGCAGTACTTC; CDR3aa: CATQVSSYEQYF
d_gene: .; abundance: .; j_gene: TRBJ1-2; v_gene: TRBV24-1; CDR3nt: TGTGCCACCAGTGACCCCCGGCAGGATGGCTACACCTTC; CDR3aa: CATSDPRQDGYTF
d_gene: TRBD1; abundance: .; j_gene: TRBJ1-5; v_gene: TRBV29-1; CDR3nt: TGCAGCGTCGGTGACAGGGATGGCAATCAGCCCCAGCATTTT; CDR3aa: CSVGDRDGNQPQHF
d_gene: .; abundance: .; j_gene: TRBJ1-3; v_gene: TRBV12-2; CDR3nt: TGTGCAAGTCGCTTAGATCTCTCCGGGACAGGGAGCTCTGGAAACACCATATATTTT; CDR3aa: CASRLDLSGTGSSGNTIYF
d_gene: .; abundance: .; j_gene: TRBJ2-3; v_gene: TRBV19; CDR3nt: TGTGCCAGTAAGGCTATGAGGACAGAGCACACAGATACGCAGTATTTT; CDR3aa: CASKAMRTEHTDTQYF
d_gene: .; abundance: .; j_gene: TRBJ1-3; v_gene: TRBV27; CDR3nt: TGTGCCAGCAGTTTGACAGTCAGCTCTGGAAACACCATATATTTT; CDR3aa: CASSLTVSSGNTIYF
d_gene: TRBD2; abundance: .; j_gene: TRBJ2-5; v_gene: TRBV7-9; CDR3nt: TGTGCCAGCACCCAAGGCCCTAGCGGGGGAAGGAAAGAGACCCAGTACTTC; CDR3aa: CASTQGPSGGRKETQYF
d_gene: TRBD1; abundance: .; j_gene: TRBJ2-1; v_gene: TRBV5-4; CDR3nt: TGTGCCAGCAGCTTACCGGGACAGTACGGTGAGCAGTTCTTC; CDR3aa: CASSLPGQYGEQFF
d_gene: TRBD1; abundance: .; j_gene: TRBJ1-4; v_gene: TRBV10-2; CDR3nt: TGCGCCAGCGGGCAGGGGGCTGAAAAACTGTTTTTT; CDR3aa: CASGQGAEKLFF
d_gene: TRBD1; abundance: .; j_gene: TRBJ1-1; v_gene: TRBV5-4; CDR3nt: TGTGCCAGCAGCTCCGGGACAGGGATTACTGAAGCTTTCTTT; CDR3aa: CASSSGTGITEAFF
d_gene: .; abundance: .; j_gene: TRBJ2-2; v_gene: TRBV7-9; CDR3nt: TGTGCCAGCAGCTTCGCTAACTCCGCCGGGGAGCTGTTTTTT; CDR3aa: CASSFANSAGELFF
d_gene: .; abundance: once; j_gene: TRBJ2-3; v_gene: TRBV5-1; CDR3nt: TGCGCCAGCAGCTTAAGTATGCCCGGAGATACGCAGTATTTT; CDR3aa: CASSLSMPGDTQYF
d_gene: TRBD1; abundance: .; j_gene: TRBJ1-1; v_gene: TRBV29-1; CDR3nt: TGCAGCGTTCCGACAGGGTACACTGAAGCTTTCTTT; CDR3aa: CSVPTGYTEAFF
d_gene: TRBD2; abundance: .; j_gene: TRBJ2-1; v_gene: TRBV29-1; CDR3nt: TGCAGCGTTGAAGGGAGGCCTAGCGGGAGCTCCTACAATGAGCAGTTCTTC; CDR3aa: CSVEGRPSGSSYNEQFF
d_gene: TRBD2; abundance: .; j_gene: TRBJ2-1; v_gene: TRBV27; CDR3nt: TGTGCCAGCAGTTTTGAAGCGGGACGCTCCTACAATGAGCAGTTCTTC; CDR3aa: CASSFEAGRSYNEQFF
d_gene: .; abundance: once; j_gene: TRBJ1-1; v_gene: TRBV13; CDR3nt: TGTGCCAGCAGTCTGCCCGGCACTGAAGCTTTCTTT; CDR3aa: CASSLPGTEAFF
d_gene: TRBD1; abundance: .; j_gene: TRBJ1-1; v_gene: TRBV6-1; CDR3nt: TGTGCCAGCAGTGAACAGGGGGCAACTGAAGCTTTCTTT; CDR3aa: CASSEQGATEAFF
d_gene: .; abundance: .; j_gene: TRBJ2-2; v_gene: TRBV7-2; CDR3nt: TGTGCCAGCAGCTTAGTGGCCACCACCGGGGAGCTGTTTTTT; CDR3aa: CASSLVATTGELFF
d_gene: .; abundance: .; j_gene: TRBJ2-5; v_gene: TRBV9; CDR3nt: TGTGCCAGCAGCGTAGATGAGGGTTCGGTAGAGACCCAGTACTTC; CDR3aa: CASSVDEGSVETQYF
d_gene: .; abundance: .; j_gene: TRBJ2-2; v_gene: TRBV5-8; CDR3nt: TGTGCCAGCAGCTTGGCTCCCGGGACCGGGGAGCTGTTTTTT; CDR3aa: CASSLAPGTGELFF
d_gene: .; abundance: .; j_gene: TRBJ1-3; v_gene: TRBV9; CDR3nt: TGTGCCAGCAGCAACTATCAAACCTCCCCTGGAAACACCATATATTTT; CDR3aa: CASSNYQTSPGNTIYF
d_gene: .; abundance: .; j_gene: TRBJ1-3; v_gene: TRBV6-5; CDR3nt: TGTGCCAGTCATGAGGACACCATATATTTT; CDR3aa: CASHEDTIYF
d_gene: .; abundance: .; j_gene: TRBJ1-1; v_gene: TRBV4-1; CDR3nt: TGCGCCAGCAGCCCAGGAAGTACGAACACTGAAGCTTTCTTT; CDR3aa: CASSPGSTNTEAFF
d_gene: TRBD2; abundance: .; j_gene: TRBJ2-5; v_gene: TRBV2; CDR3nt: TGTGCCAGCAGTACGGGACTAGCGGGTGTTGAGACCCAGTACTTC; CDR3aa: CASSTGLAGVETQYF
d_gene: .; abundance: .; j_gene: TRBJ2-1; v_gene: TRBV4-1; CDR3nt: TGCGCCAGCAGCTTCGGGACACTCTCCTACAATGAGCAGTTCTTC; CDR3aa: CASSFGTLSYNEQFF
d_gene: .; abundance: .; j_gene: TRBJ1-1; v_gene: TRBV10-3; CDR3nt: TGTGCCACGGCGGGAGGGGGTGAAGCTTTCTTT; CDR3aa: CATAGGGEAFF
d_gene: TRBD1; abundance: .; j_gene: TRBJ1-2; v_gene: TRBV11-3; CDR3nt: TGTGCCAGCAGCCTCACAGGGGGCGGCTATGGCTACACCTTC; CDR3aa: CASSLTGGGYGYTF
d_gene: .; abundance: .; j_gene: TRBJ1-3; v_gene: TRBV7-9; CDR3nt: TGTGCCAGCGTCCGGCCGGAGGGACCGAGCTCTGGAAACACCATATATTTT; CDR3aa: CASVRPEGPSSGNTIYF
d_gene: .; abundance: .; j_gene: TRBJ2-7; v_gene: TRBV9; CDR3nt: TGTGCCAGCAGCGTAGGAGGACACCCCAACTACGAGCAGTACTTC; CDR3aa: CASSVGGHPNYEQYF
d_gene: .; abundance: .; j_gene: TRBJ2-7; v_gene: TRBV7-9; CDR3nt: TGTGCCAGCAGCTTATCTGGGAGCTCCTACGAGCAGTACTTC; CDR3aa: CASSLSGSSYEQYF
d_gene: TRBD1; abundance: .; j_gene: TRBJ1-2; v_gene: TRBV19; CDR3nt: TGTGCCAGTAGTACTACCGGGACAGGCGGTAATCACGGCTACACCTTC; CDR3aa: CASSTTGTGGNHGYTF
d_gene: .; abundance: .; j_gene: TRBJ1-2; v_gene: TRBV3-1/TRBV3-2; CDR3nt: TGTGCCAGCAGCTCCCGGGGGGATGGCTACACCTTC; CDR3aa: CASSSRGDGYTF
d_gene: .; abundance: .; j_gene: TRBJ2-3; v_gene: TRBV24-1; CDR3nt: TGTGCCACCAGTGATTTGCAAATCGGGGATACGCAGTATTTT; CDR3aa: CATSDLQIGDTQYF
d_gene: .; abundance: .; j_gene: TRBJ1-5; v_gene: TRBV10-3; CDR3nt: TGTGCCATCAGTGAGGTTCTAAACAGAATCGAGCCCCAGCATTTT; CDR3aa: CAISEVLNRIEPQHF
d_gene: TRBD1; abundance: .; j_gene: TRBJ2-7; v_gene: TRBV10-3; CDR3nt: TGTGCCATCAAATCGGGGACAGCAGACCAGCAGTACTTC; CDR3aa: CAIKSGTADQQYF
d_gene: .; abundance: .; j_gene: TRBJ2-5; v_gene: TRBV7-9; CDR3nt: TGTGCCAGCAGCTCGGGCAGGGAGGATGGGGCCCAGTACTTC; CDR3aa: CASSSGREDGAQYF
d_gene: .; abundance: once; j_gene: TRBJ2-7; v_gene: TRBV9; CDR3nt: TGTGCCAGCAGCGTAAGTGAGGTTGAGTACGAGCAGTACTTC; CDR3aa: CASSVSEVEYEQYF
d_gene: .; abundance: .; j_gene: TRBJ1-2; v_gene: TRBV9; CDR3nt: TGTGCCAGCAGCCAAGGAGGGTGGGGCTACACCTTC; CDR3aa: CASSQGGWGYTF